What follows is one T cell receptor beta chain and its context. Data came from immunoSEQ multiplex PCR; TCRdb stores just in-frame clones and leaves some out. The table lists hundreds of thousands of clones, 70% to 90% of them singletons. This CDR3 is built from 15 residues. Trimming took 0 bases from V and 5 from J, leaving 13 bases between them. Germline lookup yields CDR1 WSHSY and CDR2 SAAADI. The data are from a study of blood T cell repertoires in COVID-19. The source material was peripheral blood. This sequence was found in a man aged 80 or over with acute or convalescent COVID-19. The chain is built from TRBV10-2 and TRBJ1-1; a weak D match, TRBD1 (5 bases). CDR3 coding DNA: TGCGCCAGCAGTGAGTCTTGGGGGAGGGTGACTGAAGCTTTCTTT. Amino acid sequence: CASSESWGRVTEAFF.